The TCR beta chain under discussion was sequenced for a study of T-cell memory formation after mild COVID-19 listed by TCRdb under 2021. Concerning the study at large: TCR sequence clusters from the two donors were largely donor specific. Longitudinal TCRalpha and TCRbeta repertoire sequencing tracked T-cell clones expanding and contracting after mild COVID-19 in two donors. The cohort was made up of two young adult volunteers, one female and one male, who were previously healthy.

On this clonotype: The target of this receptor is not known. No base qualities exist here, and no much larger clone lies one base off it.

Ends trimmed: V by 1 base, J by 4 bases; bases unmatched to a gene: 4. The CDR3 holds 15 amino acids from the cysteine to the phenylalanine. The sequence is cut down to CDR3 DNA, 45 bases in frame from base 1. CDR1 and CDR2 (LNHNV, YYDKDF) derive from the germline V gene (reference sequence). Ficoll-Paque density gradient centrifugation was the method used to isolate PBMCs. On the study overall, not on this receptor specifically: The second-wave clones that peaked on day 37 were not confirmed to be SARS-CoV-2 specific. Balanced CD4/CD8 phenotypes were observed for clones contracting from day 15 to 85, whereas a bias towards CD4+ was observed for a second wave of clones expanding from day 15 to 37. Only two mild cases were covered by the study, and larger cohorts that include severe cases with pre-infection samples were considered necessary. The detection of some responding clones in pre-infection memory suggests that pre-existing cross-reactive memory T cells joined the SARS-CoV-2 response. Contracting CD4+ clones turned up mainly in the CM and EM memory subsets, whereas EMRA was where CD8+ clones were enriched.

TCRdb shows the sequencer as Illumina NovaSeq 6000. TCRalpha and TCRbeta cDNA libraries were built by 5'RACE with constant-segment primers, adding sample barcodes and unique molecular identifiers. RNA was extracted from every sample with Trizol reagent. Amplification of the libraries took two PCR steps, and the second step added a second sample barcode plus Illumina TruSeq adapters. Sequencing of the libraries was done on an Illumina NovaSeq, producing 2 x 150 bp paired-end reads. In the authors' own workflow: Demultiplexing of reads and collapsing into UMI-guided consensus sequences were performed with migec v1.2.7. Using mixcr v2.1.11, UMI consensuses were aligned to TRA and TRB V and J templates and then assembled into clonotypes. Clonotypes were classified as expanded or contracted when called significant by both edgeR and NoisET, with noise models trained on biological replicates. For edgeR calls, the cutoffs were a false discovery rate-adjusted p below 0.01 and a log2 fold-change threshold of 1. As an exploratory analysis of dynamics, max-normalized trajectories of the 1000 most abundant clonotypes were examined by PCA with hierarchical clustering. Separately sequenced CD4+ and CD8+ repertoires were used to assign a CD4 or CD8 phenotype to each responding clone. TCRdb reran the public reads through fastp at Q25 and MiXCR, keeping productive beta chains. Each entry is one CDR3 protein sequence, shown with its most common DNA and genes. TCRdb's processing, not the authors' own work, is the source of the V and J calls. This sample lists fewer than 350,000 distinct CDR3 sequences; around 15% were detected once. The ten most abundant clones make up 20% to 25% of the sample.

Specimen: PBMCs or a T cell subset sorted from them (not recorded which). The clonotype was recovered from a man between 18 and 29 years old who had mild COVID-19 (a few samples of this study predate the infection). The sample titles of this study are shuffled in the database, so cell type and time point are left out; the donor was told from shared clones. Recombination joined TRBV15 with TRBJ2-7; 10 central bases correspond to TRBD1. The nucleotides read TGTGCCACCAGCAGAGGAAGGACAGGGGGTTACGAGCAGTACTTC. This gives the protein CATSRGRTGGYEQYF.